A single sample gave rise to the 24 T cell receptor beta chains below, sequenced in a study of blood T cell repertoires in COVID-19. The method was immunoSEQ multiplex PCR; TCRdb's version includes in-frame clones alone and lacks a portion of them. The repertoire holds hundreds of thousands of clones, with 80% to 90% as singletons. The sample taken for sequencing was PBMCs or T cells enriched from blood (not recorded which). These receptors all stem from a man aged 35 to 55 who had recovered from COVID-19.

The V and J genes are TRBV7-3 and TRBJ2-2, with 7 bases fitting TRBD2. CDR3 size: 18 residues. The junction had 10 bases not matched to a gene; V was cut back by 2 bases and J by 1 base. Germline CDR1 SGHTA, CDR2 FQGTGA. The CDR3 here is CASSLAGEKIWNTGELFF. Here the CDR3 DNA reads TGTGCCAGCAGCTTAGCGGGAGAAAAAATATGGAACACCGGGGAGCTGTTTTTT. The whole variable domain, remainder taken from reference TRBV7-3 and TRBJ2-2, is GAGVSQTPSNKVTEKGKYVELRCDPISGHTALYWYRQSLGQGPEFLIYFQGTGAADDSGLPNDRFFAVRPEGSVSTLKIQRTERGDSAVYLCASSLAGEKIWNTGELFFGEGSRLTVL.

The gene calls are TRBV30 and TRBJ2-7; a weak D match, TRBD1 (5 bases). Per germline, CDR1 GTSNPN and CDR2 SVGIG (reference sequence). The CDR3 contains 12 residues. The V gene lost 3 bases and the J gene lost 4 bases, with 10 bases spanning the gap. CDR3 sequence: CAWRRQSYEQYF. DNA for the CDR3: TGTGCCTGGAGACGACAGTCATACGAGCAGTACTTC.

The gene calls are TRBV27 and TRBJ1-2, with D possibly being TRBD1 (6 bases). The CDR3 is made up of 13 amino acids. Trimming cost V 3 bases and J 10 bases, with 15 bases left between them. Looked up from germline, CDR1 is MNHEY and CDR2 is SMNVEV (reference sequence). CDR3 loop: CASSLGTQADYTF. Written as DNA, the CDR3 is TGTGCCAGCAGTTTGGGGACACAGGCGGACTACACCTTC.

The chain links TRBV14 to TRBJ2-1, with 10 bases that match TRBD2. This CDR3 region has 19 residues. J was trimmed by 8 bases and V by 1 base; bases with no gene match: 17. The V gene's germline CDR1 is SGHDN and CDR2 FVKESK. The DNA for the CDR3 is TGTGCCAGCAGCCAAGGGCCTTTCGTTCTAGCGGGAGCATCCTATGAGCAGTTCTTC. This sequence encodes CASSQGPFVLAGASYEQFF.

This chain links TRBV19 with TRBJ1-2; D ambiguous. Germline CDR1 and CDR2: LNHDA and SQIVND (reference sequence). The CDR3 is made up of 15 amino acids. Trimming stripped 7 bases from V and 0 bases from J, with 15 bases between. CDR3 nucleotide sequence: TGTGCCAGTACGCCCGGAGGGCCTGCTAACTATGGCTACACCTTC. It yields the protein CASTPGGPANYGYTF.

The V gene is TRBV28, the J gene TRBJ1-1; possible D gene TRBD1, 5 bases. The V gene's germline CDR1 is MDHEN and CDR2 SYDVKM. Trimming left V 2 bases short and J 1 base short, with 11 bases between. CDR3 length equals 15 residues. CDR3 bases: TGTGCCAGCAGTTTACGGGGGACTGCGAACACTGAAGCTTTCTTT. Translated: CASSLRGTANTEAFF.

The chain combines TRBV18 with TRBJ1-2, with 8 nucleotides matching TRBD1. This CDR3 is 15 amino acids long. V shed 0 bases, J shed 5 bases, and the junction held 5 bases outside the gene matches. Looked up from germline, CDR1 is KGHSH and CDR2 is LQKENI. CDR3 nucleotide sequence: TGTGCCAGCTCACCACCGACCGGGACAGGATATGGCTACACCTTC. Translating gives CASSPPTGTGYGYTF. Looking up the rest from reference TRBV18 and TRBJ1-2 gives the full variable domain: NAGVMQNPRHLVRRRGQEARLRCSPMKGHSHVYWYRQLPEEGLKFMVYLQKENIIDESGMPKERFSAEFPKEGPSILRIQQVVRGDSAAYFCASSPPTGTGYGYTFGSGTRLTVV.

This clone was recorded once. This chain uses TRBV18 with TRBJ1-2; D is uncertain. This CDR3 spans 16 amino acids. Trimming cost V 6 bases and J 0 bases, with 17 bases left between them. Germline CDR1 is KGHSH and CDR2 is LQKENI. The CDR3 bases are TGTGCCAGCTCCCCCAGGTCCAAGATTGCTAACTATGGCTACACCTTC. It codes for CASSPRSKIANYGYTF.

The chain uses TRBV6-5 and TRBJ1-6, with 7 bases lining up with TRBD1. Per the germline V gene, CDR1 is MNHEY and CDR2 is SVGAGI. Trimming took 0 bases from V and 8 from J; bases not matched to a gene: 4. The CDR3 covers 15 residues. The DNA for the CDR3 is TGTGCCAGCAGTTACTCGTGGCAGGGGGATTCACCCCTCCACTTT. It encodes CASSYSWQGDSPLHF.

A single count supports this clone. This rearrangement joins TRBV5-6 to TRBJ1-5; 7 nucleotides match TRBD1. V shed 4 bases and J 0 bases; nucleotides not matched to a gene: 10. Germline loops: CDR1 SGHDT, CDR2 YYEEEE. The CDR3 consists of 17 residues. This CDR3 is CASSQSRGIYSNQPQHF. For the CDR3, the DNA is TGTGCCAGCAGCCAAAGCAGGGGGATTTATAGCAATCAGCCCCAGCATTTT.

The chain carries TRBV29-1 and TRBJ2-2; D remains ambiguous. V was shortened by 7 bases and J by 5 bases, with 8 bases between the two germline ends. There are 11 residues in the CDR3. Per the germline V gene, CDR1 is SQVTM and CDR2 is ANQGSEA. Here the CDR3 reads CSGQQTGELFF. CDR3 bases: TGCAGCGGACAACAAACCGGGGAGCTGTTTTTT.

The rearrangement joins TRBV7-9 to TRBJ2-7; D remains ambiguous. The length of the CDR3 is 12 residues. V was pared by 2 bases and J by 5 bases, with 7 bases between. Germline values: CDR1 SEHNR, CDR2 FQNEAQ (reference sequence). This CDR3 reads CASSLTRHEQYF. The CDR3 bases are TGTGCCAGCAGCTTAACGAGGCACGAGCAGTACTTC.

The CDR3 DNA sequence: TGCAGTGCTAGTATTTACTCTGGAAACACCATATATTTT. This encodes CSASIYSGNTIYF. The V and J genes are TRBV20-1 and TRBJ1-3; no clear D. Looked up from germline, CDR1 is DFQATT and CDR2 is SNEGSKA (reference sequence). V lost 3 bases and J 0 bases, leaving 6 bases between the germline ends. This CDR3 contains 13 residues.

The rearrangement joins TRBV12-1 to TRBJ2-4; no check of the table's D call, TRBD2, against the DNA was made. TRBV12-1 is a listed pseudogene. The CDR3 spans 16 residues. The CDR3 DNA is TGTGCCAGCAGCCCGGCCCGGCGGGGGGGAAAAAACATTCAGTACTTC. Its protein is CASSPARRGGKNIQYF.

The CDR3 sequence is CSASRGQITYEQYF. The CDR3 coding sequence is TGCAGTGCTAGTCGTGGACAGATCACCTACGAGCAGTACTTC. This chain joins TRBV20-1 and TRBJ2-7, with D maybe TRBD1 (6 bases). The CDR3 covers 14 residues. From germline, CDR1 is DFQATT and CDR2 SNEGSKA (reference sequence). V was trimmed by 3 bases and J by 2 bases, leaving 14 bases between them.

The genes are TRBV6-5 and TRBJ2-7; TRBD1 matches 7 bases. Germline V CDR1 and CDR2: MNHEY, SVGAGI. V lost 7 bases to trimming and J lost 7 bases; unmatched junction nucleotides: 10. The CDR3 has 13 amino acids. CDR3 sequence (DNA): TGTGCCAGCATTCCAAGGGGGCGTTGGGAGCAGTACTTC. Amino acid sequence: CASIPRGRWEQYF.

V usage is TRBV19 and J usage is TRBJ1-2; D remains ambiguous. Trimming pared 4 bases from V and 4 bases from J, leaving 10 bases between. Per germline, CDR1 LNHDA and CDR2 SQIVND (reference sequence). CDR3 size: 13 residues. This CDR3 reads CASSTPSGYGYTF. CDR3 bases: TGTGCCAGTAGTACCCCGTCGGGCTATGGCTACACCTTC. Supplemented by reference TRBV19 and TRBJ1-2, the full variable domain reads DGGITQSPKYLFRKEGQNVTLSCEQNLNHDAMYWYRQDPGQGLRLIYYSQIVNDFQKGDIAEGYSVSREKKESFPLTVTSAQKNPTAFYLCASSTPSGYGYTFGSGTRLTVV.

The rearrangement links TRBV27 to TRBJ2-3; 15 bases match TRBD2. The CDR3 covers 17 residues. Per germline, CDR1 MNHEY and CDR2 SMNVEV (reference sequence). The V segment lost 2 bases and the J segment 3 bases; nucleotides outside the gene matches: 3. DNA of the CDR3: TGTGCCAGCAGTTTAGGGACTAGCGGGAGGAGAACAGATACGCAGTATTTT. Its translation: CASSLGTSGRRTDTQYF.

The V call is TRBV3-1 (or the pseudogene TRBV3-2), the J call TRBJ1-3, with a possible D match to TRBD1 (6 bases). This CDR3 has 20 amino acids. CDR1 is LGHDT and CDR2 is YNNKEL in the germline V gene (reference sequence). Trimming shortened V by 2 bases and J by 0 bases, and 23 bases separated the two germline ends. For the CDR3, the DNA is TGTGCCAGCAGCCAACCCATCCTCGGACAGCGGAGCCTCTCTGGAAACACCATATATTTT. This encodes CASSQPILGQRSLSGNTIYF.

This clone was detected once. CDR3 loop: CASSWVAGGEQFF. CDR3 in DNA: TGTGCCAGTAGTTGGGTAGCGGGAGGGGAGCAGTTCTTC. The chain recombines TRBV19 with TRBJ2-1; TRBD2 matches 11 bases. The CDR3 consists of 13 residues. The V gene's germline CDR1 is LNHDA and CDR2 SQIVND (reference sequence). With 5 bases clipped from V and 10 bases from J, the junction kept 4 bases outside the gene matches.

This rearrangement joins TRBV5-8 to TRBJ1-5, with 8 bases that match TRBD1. This CDR3 is built from 17 residues. V lost 0 bases, J lost 0 bases, and 5 bases stayed unmatched. The germline gives CDR1 SGHTS, CDR2 YDEGEE. The CDR3 DNA reads TGTGCCAGCAGCTTGGGCCAGGGGGCCTATAGCAATCAGCCCCAGCATTTT. Residues: CASSLGQGAYSNQPQHF. Looking up the rest from reference TRBV5-8 and TRBJ1-5 gives the full variable domain: EAGVTQSPTHLIKTRGQQATLRCSPISGHTSVYWYQQALGLGLQFLLWYDEGEERNRGNFPPRFSGRQFPNYSSELNVNALELEDSALYLCASSLGQGAYSNQPQHFGDGTRLSIL.

CDR3 nucleotides: TGTGCCAGCAGCTTAGGTCGGACAGGCGCCACAGATACGCAGTATTTT. Translated: CASSLGRTGATDTQYF. The rearrangement joins TRBV7-6 to TRBJ2-3; TRBD1 agrees at 7 bases. The germline CDR1 and CDR2 sequences are SGHVS and FNYEAQ. Trimming cost V 1 base and J 2 bases; bases outside gene matches: 6. CDR3 size: 16 residues.

In its sample, this clone was seen once. CDR3 DNA sequence: TGTGCCAGCAGTTACACACCAAACTATGGCTACACCTTC. It codes for CASSYTPNYGYTF. The chain employs TRBV6-2 or TRBV6-3 and TRBJ1-2; no reliable D call. Germline CDR1 reads MNHEY; CDR2 reads SVGEGT. V lost 2 bases to trimming and J lost 2 bases, with 6 bases between them. The CDR3 is 13 amino acids.

The gene calls are TRBV9 and TRBJ2-3, with 7 bases identical to TRBD1. CDR1 SGDLS and CDR2 YYNGEE come from the germline V gene. This CDR3 region has 16 residues. The V and J ends lost 2 bases and 0 bases, in that order; junction bases with no gene match: 6. The CDR3 protein is CASSVTGTASTDTQYF. The DNA for the CDR3 is TGTGCCAGCAGCGTGACCGGGACAGCTAGCACAGATACGCAGTATTTT.